This T cell receptor beta chain comes out of a study of T-cell reconstitution after alpha-beta-depleted transplantation in children. The CDR3 covers 15 residues. Trimming stripped 8 bases from V and 5 bases from J, with 22 bases between. Preparation of the TCRbeta library was carried out with unique molecular identifiers. TCRdb passed the PCR reads through MiXCR, listing each CDR3 protein once. The sample records 500,000 to 650,000 distinct CDR3 sequences, 10% to 15% being singletons. Study-level findings and limits: At day 60, the high TCRbeta diversity found in some patients originated from recipient T cells and thymic progenitors that had survived. A year post-transplant, T-cell counts and diversity derived mostly from newly produced T cells.

This clonotype has more than one count but fewer than ten. The antigen is not known. The sequence was obtained from a male patient younger than 18 who had a stem cell transplant for acute myeloid leukemia, so the T cells may come from the graft donor. Sequenced here: PBMCs, mostly from graft donor cells, sampled 360 days after TCRalphabeta/CD19-depleted stem cell transplant. The V and J genes are TRBV12-3 or TRBV12-4 and TRBJ2-7; D is perhaps TRBD2 (6 bases). CDR3 sequence reads: CASSISPAGGDEQYF. CDR3 DNA: TGTGCCAGCTCAATCTCCCCGGCCGGGGGTGACGAGCAGTACTTC.